The entry that follows covers one T cell receptor beta chain sequence. The data derive from a study of shared clonotypes between healthy human individuals. Profiling relied on immunoSEQ multiplex PCR, and the TCRdb table lists in-frame clones only, not all of them. The table shows about 1 million clones, with 60% to 80% occurring only once. This CDR3 has 16 residues. V lost 2 bases to trimming and J lost 3 bases; unmatched junction nucleotides: 6. Per germline, CDR1 MDHEN and CDR2 SYDVKM. This rearrangement joins TRBV28 to TRBJ1-2; TRBD1 aligns across 10 bases. The sequencing sample was made of memory CD4+ T cells sorted from blood. Noted subset: CD45RA-negative fraction. The TCR was taken from a man aged 18-30 years in good health. CDR3 region: CASSLMPGTGDYGYTF. CDR3 nucleotide sequence: TGTGCCAGCAGTTTAATGCCCGGGACAGGGGACTATGGCTACACCTTC.